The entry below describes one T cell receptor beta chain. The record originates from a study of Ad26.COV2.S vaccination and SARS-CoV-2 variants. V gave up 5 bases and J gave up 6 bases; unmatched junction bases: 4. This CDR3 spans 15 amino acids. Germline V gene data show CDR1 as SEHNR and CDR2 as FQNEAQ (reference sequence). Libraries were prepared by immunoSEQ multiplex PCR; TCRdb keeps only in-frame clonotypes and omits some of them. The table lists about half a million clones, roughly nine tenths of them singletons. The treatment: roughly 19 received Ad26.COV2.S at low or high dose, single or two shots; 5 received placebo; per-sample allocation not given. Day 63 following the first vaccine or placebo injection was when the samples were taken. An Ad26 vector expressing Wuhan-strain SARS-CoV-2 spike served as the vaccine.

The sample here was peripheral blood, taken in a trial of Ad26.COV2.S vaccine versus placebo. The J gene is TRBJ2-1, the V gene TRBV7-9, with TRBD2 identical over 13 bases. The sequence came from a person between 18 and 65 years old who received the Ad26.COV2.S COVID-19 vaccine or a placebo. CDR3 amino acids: CASSPGTSGANEQFF. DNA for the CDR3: TGTGCCAGCAGCCCCGGGACTAGCGGGGCCAATGAGCAGTTCTTC.